A single sample is the source of the 8 T cell receptor beta chains below, sequenced in a study of vaccination and CD4 T cells after COVID-19. Antigen specificity for these receptors is unknown. Regarding treatment: 10-day PBMC culture with coronavirus spike peptide pools or control peptides (ViraFEST assay). Cultured CD4+ T cells had their DNA profiled by the Oncomine TCR Beta short-read assay. Each CDR3 protein gets one entry after TCRdb re-called the PCR reads with MiXCR. The sample lists approximately 17,000 distinct CDR3 sequences, roughly 50% occurring once. The sample comprised CD4+ T cells from blood, cultured in vitro. These receptors were collected from a human donor who had recovered from COVID-19.

The chain couples TRBV28 to TRBJ2-7, with a possible D match to TRBD1 (5 bases). Trimming shortened V by 6 bases and J by 2 bases, and 11 bases separated the two germline ends. Looked up from germline, CDR1 is MDHEN and CDR2 is SYDVKM. This CDR3 spans 13 amino acids. In nucleotides, the CDR3 is TGTGCCAGCAGGTCCGGACACACCTACGAGCAGTACTTC. It is translated as CASRSGHTYEQYF.

This CDR3 is CASSQEGGANTGELFF. DNA for the CDR3: TGTGCCAGCAGCCAAGAGGGTGGGGCGAACACCGGGGAGCTGTTTTTT. The chain employs TRBV4-2 and TRBJ2-2; no definite D call. Looked up from germline, CDR1 is LGHNA and CDR2 is YNFKEQ. V gave up 0 bases and J gave up 0 bases, with 8 bases separating them. This CDR3 is 16 amino acids long.

The rearrangement uses TRBV6-1 and TRBJ2-3; 12 bases align to TRBD2. The germline CDR1 and CDR2 sequences are MNHNS and SASEGT. The CDR3 totals 15 residues. The V and J ends lost 6 bases and 8 bases, in that order; junction bases with no gene match: 9. The CDR3, as DNA: TGTGCCAGCAGCCCTCTAGCGGGAGGGGGGGGTACGCAGTATTTT. Residues: CASSPLAGGGGTQYF.

The chain is built from TRBV3-1 and TRBJ2-3; D is unclear. Germline V gene sequence: CDR1 LGHDT, CDR2 YNNKEL (reference sequence). Trimming shortened V by 1 base and J by 2 bases, and 10 bases separated the two germline ends. The CDR3 has 15 amino acids. CDR3 DNA: TGTGCCAGCAGCCAAGGTCCGTTACCCACAGATACGCAGTATTTT. Translation: CASSQGPLPTDTQYF.

This sequence joins TRBV24-1 and TRBJ2-1; D is unresolved. Trimming pared 3 bases from V and 15 bases from J, leaving 17 bases between. The CDR3 runs 13 residues. Germline CDR1 KGHDR, CDR2 SFDVKD. DNA of the CDR3: TGTGCCACCAGTGATCGGAACCTTCACCCGAGGTTCTTC. Its translation: CATSDRNLHPRFF.

This chain uses TRBV7-2 with TRBJ2-1, with 12 positions matching TRBD1. V trimming: 4 bases; J trimming: 9 bases; junction bases outside the gene matches: 7. This CDR3 is 15 amino acids long. Germline V gene lookup returns CDR1 SGHTA and CDR2 FQGNSA. The DNA of the CDR3 is TGTGCCAGCAGCTCAGTAGGGACAGGGGGCTCTGAGCAGTTCTTC. Translating it yields CASSSVGTGGSEQFF.

This clonotype was observed a handful of times. The V call is TRBV27, the J call TRBJ2-3, with TRBD2 matching over 8 bases. CDR3 length: 15 residues. Unmatched junction bases numbered 11, after V lost 6 bases and J lost 6 bases. Germline CDR1 and CDR2: MNHEY and SMNVEV (reference sequence). The CDR3 nucleotides read TGTGCCAGCAGGGGCCTAGCGGGCGGGGGGGATACGCAGTATTTT. It codes for CASRGLAGGGDTQYF.

In this sample, this clonotype turned up a few times. The chain joins TRBV12-3 or TRBV12-4 to TRBJ2-7, with D possibly TRBD2 on 6 matching bases. The CDR3 runs 15 residues. Trimming shortened V by 2 bases and J by 4 bases, and 15 bases separated the two germline ends. The CDR3 spells CASSLSSGPRYEQYF. CDR3 bases: TGTGCCAGCAGTTTAAGTAGCGGCCCCAGGTACGAGCAGTACTTC.